This TCR beta chain is drawn from a study of T cell repertoires in cytomegalovirus infection. Using its own MiXCR run on the reads, TCRdb lists one record per CDR3 protein. The sample includes about a million distinct CDR3 sequences, roughly a third seen only once; the top ten take 13%. V was trimmed by 2 bases and J by 3 bases, leaving 8 bases between them. CDR3 length: 14 amino acids. The sample holds a few counts of this clonotype. Its antigen is undetermined. The gene calls are TRBV12-3 or TRBV12-4 and TRBJ2-1, with no clear D. This receptor was obtained from a human donor in good health (CMV status not recorded). Some clones in this sample may be carry-over from other donors' samples. Here the sequenced sample was cultured CD8+ T cells from PBMCs, taken from culture after CMV antigen stimulation. The CDR3 is CASSLKGNYNEQFF. The CDR3 nucleotides are TGTGCCAGCAGTTTAAAGGGAAACTACAATGAGCAGTTCTTC.